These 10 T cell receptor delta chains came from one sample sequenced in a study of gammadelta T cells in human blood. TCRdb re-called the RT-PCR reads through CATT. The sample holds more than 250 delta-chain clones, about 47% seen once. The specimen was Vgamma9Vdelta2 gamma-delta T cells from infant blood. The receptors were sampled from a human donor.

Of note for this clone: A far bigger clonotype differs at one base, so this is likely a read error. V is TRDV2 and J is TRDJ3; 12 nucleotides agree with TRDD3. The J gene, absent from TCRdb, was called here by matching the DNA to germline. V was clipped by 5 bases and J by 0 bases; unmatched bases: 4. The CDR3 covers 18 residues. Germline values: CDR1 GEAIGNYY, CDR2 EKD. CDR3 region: CACATGGYSSWDTRQMFF. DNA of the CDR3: TGTGCCTGTGCCACTGGGGGATACAGCTCCTGGGACACCCGACAGATGTTTTTC.

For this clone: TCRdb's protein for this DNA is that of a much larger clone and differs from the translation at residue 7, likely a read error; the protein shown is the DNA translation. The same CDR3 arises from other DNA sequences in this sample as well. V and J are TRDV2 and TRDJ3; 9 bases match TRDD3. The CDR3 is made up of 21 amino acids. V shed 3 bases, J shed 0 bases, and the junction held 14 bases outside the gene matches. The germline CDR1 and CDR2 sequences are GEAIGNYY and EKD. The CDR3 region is CACDAYRGIPLSSWDTRQMFF. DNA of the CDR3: TGTGCCTGTGACGCGTACAGGGGGATACCCCTTAGCTCCTGGGACACCCGACAGATGTTTTTC.

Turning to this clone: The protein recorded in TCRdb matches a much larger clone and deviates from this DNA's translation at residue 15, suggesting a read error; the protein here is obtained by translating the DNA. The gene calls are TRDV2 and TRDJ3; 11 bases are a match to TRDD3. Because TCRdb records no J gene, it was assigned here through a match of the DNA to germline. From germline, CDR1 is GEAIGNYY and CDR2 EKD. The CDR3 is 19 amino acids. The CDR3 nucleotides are TGTGCCTGTGACACCGTCCTGGGGGATACCTCCTGGGACACCCAACAGATGTTTTTC. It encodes CACDTVLGDTSWDTQQMFF.

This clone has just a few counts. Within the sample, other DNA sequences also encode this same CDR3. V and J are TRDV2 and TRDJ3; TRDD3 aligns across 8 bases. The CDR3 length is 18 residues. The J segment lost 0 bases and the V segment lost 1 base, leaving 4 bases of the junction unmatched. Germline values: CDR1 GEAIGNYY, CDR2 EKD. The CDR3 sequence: CACDTGGSSSWDTRQMFF. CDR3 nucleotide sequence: TGTGCCTGTGACACTGGGGGATCAAGCTCCTGGGACACCCGACAGATGTTTTTC.

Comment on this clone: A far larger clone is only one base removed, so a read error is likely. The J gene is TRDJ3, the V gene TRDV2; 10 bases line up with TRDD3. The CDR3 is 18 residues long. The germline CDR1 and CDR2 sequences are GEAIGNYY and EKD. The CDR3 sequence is CACDTGGYSSCDTRQMFF. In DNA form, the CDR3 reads TGTGCCTGTGACACTGGGGGATACAGCTCCTGTGACACCCGACAGATGTTTTTC.

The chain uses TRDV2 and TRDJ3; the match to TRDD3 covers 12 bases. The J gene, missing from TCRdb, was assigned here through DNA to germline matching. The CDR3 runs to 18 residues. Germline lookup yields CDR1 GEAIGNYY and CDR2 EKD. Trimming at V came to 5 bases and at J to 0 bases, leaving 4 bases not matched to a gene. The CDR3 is CACVPLGDTSWDTRQMFF. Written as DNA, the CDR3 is TGTGCCTGTGTCCCACTGGGGGATACCTCCTGGGACACCCGACAGATGTTTTTC.

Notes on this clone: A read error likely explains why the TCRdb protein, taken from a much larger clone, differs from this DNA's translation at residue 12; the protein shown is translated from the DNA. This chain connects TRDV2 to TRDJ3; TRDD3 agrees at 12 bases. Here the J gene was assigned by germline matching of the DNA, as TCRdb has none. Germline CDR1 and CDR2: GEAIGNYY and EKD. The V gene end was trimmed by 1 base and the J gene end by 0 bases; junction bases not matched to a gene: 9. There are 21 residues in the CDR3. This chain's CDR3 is CACDTWSGGYGNSWDTRQMFF. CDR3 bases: TGTGCCTGTGACACGTGGTCTGGGGGATACGGGAACTCCTGGGACACCCGACAGATGTTTTTC.

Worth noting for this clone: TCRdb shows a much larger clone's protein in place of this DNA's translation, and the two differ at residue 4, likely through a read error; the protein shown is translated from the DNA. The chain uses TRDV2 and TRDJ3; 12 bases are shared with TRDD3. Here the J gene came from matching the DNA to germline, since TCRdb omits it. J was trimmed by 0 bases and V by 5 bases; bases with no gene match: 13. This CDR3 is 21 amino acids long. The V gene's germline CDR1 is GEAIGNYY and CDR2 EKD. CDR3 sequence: CACGTWSGGYGSSWDTRQMFF. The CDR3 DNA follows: TGTGCCTGTGGCACGTGGTCTGGGGGATACGGGAGCTCCTGGGACACCCGACAGATGTTTTTC.

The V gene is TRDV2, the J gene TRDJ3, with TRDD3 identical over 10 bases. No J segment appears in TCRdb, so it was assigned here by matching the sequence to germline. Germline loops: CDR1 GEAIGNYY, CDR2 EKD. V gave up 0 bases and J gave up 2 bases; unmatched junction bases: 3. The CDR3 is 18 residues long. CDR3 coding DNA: TGTGCCTGTGACACCGTCCTGGGGGATACCTGGGACACCCGACAGATGTTTTTC. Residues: CACDTVLGDTWDTRQMFF.

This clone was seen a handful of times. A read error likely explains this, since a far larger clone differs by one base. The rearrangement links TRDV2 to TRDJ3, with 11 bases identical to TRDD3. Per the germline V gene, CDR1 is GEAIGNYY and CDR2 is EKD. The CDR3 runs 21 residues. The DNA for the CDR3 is TGTGCCTGTGACGCGTCCTGGGGGATACCTCAAAGCTCCTGGGACCCCCGACAGATGTTTTTC. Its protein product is CACDASWGIPQSSWDPRQMFF.